What follows are 21 T cell receptor beta chains derived from one specimen sequenced in a study of molecular identifiers for immune sequencing clone quantification. TCRdb recomputed calls from the PCR reads with MiXCR, one row per CDR3 protein. The sample gives around 300,000 distinct CDR3 sequences, roughly 24% of which show up once; 0.65% to 0.95% is in the top ten. Sample: naive CD8+ T cells from blood, with Jurkat cell RNA spiked in. Specified subset: FACS-sorted CD8+CD4-CCR7+CD45RA+ naive T cells. All receptors derive from a human donor in good health. Some libraries in this study had Jurkat cell RNA spiked in.

Remarks on this clonotype: One base away lies a much larger clone, so this may be a sequencing read error. J is TRBJ2-5 and V is TRBV28; tentatively, D is TRBD1 (6 bases). The germline V gene encodes CDR1 MDHEN and CDR2 SYDVKM. Trimming took 8 bases from V and 3 from J, leaving 13 bases between them. The CDR3 extends over 13 amino acids. CDR3 amino acids: CASGQTGEETQYF. DNA of the CDR3: TGTGCCAGCGGTCAGACAGGAGAAGAGACCCAGTACTTC.

V usage is TRBV2 and J usage is TRBJ2-5; D uncertain. V was clipped by 7 bases and J by 3 bases, with 18 bases between them. CDR3 length equals 15 residues. Germline V gene data show CDR1 as SNHLY and CDR2 as FYNNEI. CDR3 sequence: CASMNPAPAKETQYF. The CDR3 bases are TGTGCCAGCATGAACCCCGCCCCCGCTAAAGAGACCCAGTACTTC.

The V call is TRBV27, the J call TRBJ2-3; D is unclear. Germline CDR1 and CDR2: MNHEY and SMNVEV (reference sequence). This CDR3 has 14 residues. The V end was cut by 2 bases, the J end by 4 bases, with 10 bases between. CDR3 sequence reads: CASSLGPSPDTQYF. CDR3 in DNA: TGTGCCAGCAGTTTAGGACCATCCCCAGATACGCAGTATTTT.

This clonotype occurred many times. The rearrangement links TRBV7-2 to TRBJ1-1; D uncertain. V was trimmed by 3 bases and J by 3 bases, leaving 5 bases between them. CDR1 and CDR2 (germline): SGHTA, FQGNSA. The CDR3 length is 12 residues. CDR3 bases: TGTGCCAGCAGCTTCTCGGACACTGAAGCTTTCTTT. This encodes CASSFSDTEAFF. The complete variable domain, with remaining parts taken from reference TRBV7-2 and TRBJ1-1, reads GAGVSQSPSNKVTEKGKDVELRCDPISGHTALYWYRQSLGQGLEFLIYFQGNSAPDKSGLPSDRFSAERTGGSVSTLTIQRTQQEDSAVYLCASSFSDTEAFFGQGTRLTVV.

This clonotype was seen many times. The V gene is TRBV6-5, the J gene TRBJ1-2; D remains unclear. Trimming removed 1 base from V and 4 bases from J, with 13 bases in between. The CDR3 runs 15 residues. In germline, CDR1 is MNHEY, CDR2 SVGAGI. The CDR3 sequence: CASSYWAGWAYGYTF. In DNA form, the CDR3 reads TGTGCCAGCAGTTACTGGGCAGGTTGGGCCTATGGCTACACCTTC.

The chain joins TRBV7-9 to TRBJ1-4; D perhaps matches TRBD1 (6 bases). The CDR3 consists of 15 residues. Per the germline V gene, CDR1 is SEHNR and CDR2 is FQNEAQ (reference sequence). Trimming took off 5 bases at V and 6 bases at J, with 16 bases between the two ends. The CDR3 DNA sequence: TGTGCCAGCAGCAGAGTGGGGGGGCAGGATGAAAAACTGTTTTTT. Residues: CASSRVGGQDEKLFF. The entire variable domain, with the rest obtained from reference TRBV7-9 and TRBJ1-4, is as follows: DTGVSQNPRHKITKRGQNVTFRCDPISEHNRLYWYRQTLGQGPEFLTYFQNEAQLEKSRLLSDRFSAERPKGSFSTLEIQRTEQGDSAMYLCASSRVGGQDEKLFFGSGTQLSVL.

This clonotype showed up many times. CDR3 DNA: TGCGCCAGCAGCCAATCTGGACAGGCCTCGAACACTGAAGCTTTCTTT. It translates to CASSQSGQASNTEAFF. The chain uses TRBV4-1 and TRBJ1-1; TRBD1 agrees at 7 bases. Per the germline V gene, CDR1 is MGHRA and CDR2 is YSYEKL. CDR3 size: 16 residues. The trim removed 2 bases at V and 1 base at J, leaving 7 bases unmatched.

As concerns this clonotype: A much more abundant neighbour one base away suggests this may be a read error. The V gene is TRBV12-5, the J gene TRBJ2-7; D uncertain. The V and J ends lost 1 base and 9 bases respectively, with 10 bases between them. Germline CDR1 LGHNT, CDR2 FRNRAP. The CDR3 is 12 residues long. CDR3 in amino acids: CASGLELGWQYF. The DNA of the CDR3 is TGTGCTAGTGGTTTGGAGTTAGGGTGGCAGTACTTC.

In the case of this clonotype: A junction end diverges from the germline sequence, so it may reflect a read error. The CDR3 nucleotides read TGTGCCACCAGCAGAGATCGAGTCAGCTCCTACGAGCAGCACTTC. It is translated as CATSRDRVSSYEQHF. The chain carries TRBV15 and TRBJ2-7; D is unresolved. Germline values: CDR1 LNHNV, CDR2 YYDKDF (reference sequence). This CDR3 region has 15 residues.

Concerning this clonotype: Without the conserved terminal phenylalanine or tryptophan, this CDR3 likely stems from a read error. The chain employs TRBV4-3 and TRBJ2-7, with 9 nucleotides matching TRBD1. This CDR3 has 15 residues. The germline V gene has CDR1 LGHNA and CDR2 YSLEER. The V and J ends lost 1 base and 2 bases, in that order; junction bases with no gene match: 3. CDR3 in amino acids: CASSQGTGVTYEQYL. CDR3 nucleotide sequence: TGCGCCAGCAGCCAAGGGACAGGGGTGACCTACGAGCAGTACCTC.

Worth noting for this clonotype: With a much larger clone just one base away, this may be a read error. The chain combines TRBV7-2 with TRBJ1-5; D uncertain. The CDR3 spans 17 residues. CDR1 is SGHTA, CDR2 FQGNSA, per germline. CDR3 coding DNA: TGTGCCAGCAACTTAGGACGGACCCGTTATAGCAATCAGCCCCAGCATTTT. Protein product: CASNLGRTRYSNQPQHF.

With regard to this clonotype: A clone one base away is much larger, so this may be a read error. V is TRBV9 and J is TRBJ2-7; D unclear. The V end was cut by 4 bases, the J end by 2 bases, with 13 bases between. The CDR3 length is 14 residues. Germline CDR1 is SGDLS and CDR2 is YYNGEE. CDR3 protein: CASSPWASPYEQYF. CDR3 DNA: TGTGCCAGCAGCCCTTGGGCCAGCCCCTACGAGCAGTACTTC.

The CDR3 here is CASSFRGTDTQYF. The CDR3 DNA reads TGTGCCAGCAGTTTCAGAGGCACAGATACGCAGTATTTT. The chain links TRBV12-3 or TRBV12-4 to TRBJ2-3; no reliable D call. The CDR3 has 13 amino acids. V lost 3 bases to trimming and J lost 1 base, with 5 bases between them.

This clonotype was picked up a small number of times. The CDR3 coding sequence is TGTGCCATCAGTGACGGGGACGGGGCCAACGTCCTGACTTTC. Translation gives CAISDGDGANVLTF. V usage is TRBV10-3 and J usage is TRBJ2-6, with D perhaps assigned TRBD1 or TRBD2 (5 bases each). CDR1 is ENHRY, CDR2 SYGVKD, per germline. Trimming left V 3 bases short and J 4 bases short, with 7 bases between. The CDR3 runs to 14 residues.

A few counts support this clonotype. The chain uses TRBV9 and TRBJ1-1; 8 bases match TRBD1. From germline, CDR1 is SGDLS and CDR2 YYNGEE. This CDR3 is built from 16 residues. The junction had 12 bases not matched to a gene; V was cut back by 4 bases and J by 4 bases. The CDR3 nucleotides are TGTGCCAGCAGCACGACCGGGACAGGCGATCGCACTGAAGCTTTCTTT. Translating gives CASSTTGTGDRTEAFF.

This clonotype was counted many times. V gene TRBV5-4 combines with J gene TRBJ2-3; D is perhaps TRBD2 (5 bases). Germline V gene sequence: CDR1 SGHNT, CDR2 YYREEE (reference sequence). Deletions cut 4 bases from V and 2 bases from J, with 14 bases between. This CDR3 contains 15 residues. DNA of the CDR3: TGTGCCAGCAGCCGAGAGGGATATTACACAGATACGCAGTATTTT. Translating it yields CASSREGYYTDTQYF.

Concerning this clonotype itself: A much larger clone differs from this one at a single base, so this may be a read error. This chain links TRBV30 with TRBJ1-1; a possible D gene is TRBD1 (5 bases). Germline values: CDR1 GTSNPN, CDR2 SVGIG (reference sequence). The CDR3 runs 15 residues. As DNA, the CDR3 is TGTGCCTGGAGTGAGGGCGTCGGGGCTAACACTGTAGCTTTCTTT. It translates to CAWSEGVGANTVAFF.

This clonotype showed up just a few times. The genes are TRBV6-2 or TRBV6-3 and TRBJ1-5, with no clear D. This CDR3 region has 15 residues. Looked up from germline, CDR1 is MNHEY and CDR2 is SVGEGT. Trimming removed 6 bases at V and 0 bases at J, with 12 bases between. The CDR3 here is CASSQTDYSNQPQHF. The DNA of the CDR3 is TGTGCCAGCAGCCAAACAGATTATAGCAATCAGCCCCAGCATTTT.

This clonotype has just a few counts. V is TRBV4-1 and J is TRBJ1-1; no clear D gene. The CDR3 consists of 17 residues. In germline, CDR1 is MGHRA, CDR2 YSYEKL. Trimming removed 5 bases at V and 3 bases at J, with 22 bases between. CDR3 bases: TGCGCCAGCAGCTCCGCAAGAGGAGGGAGAAGGGACACTGAAGCTTTCTTT. Translation gives CASSSARGGRRDTEAFF.

The sample holds many counts of this clonotype. The rearrangement joins TRBV19 to TRBJ2-7; D is ambiguous. Germline CDR1 and CDR2: LNHDA and SQIVND (reference sequence). The V and J ends lost 5 bases and 2 bases respectively, with 10 bases between them. The CDR3 is 13 amino acids. The CDR3 coding sequence is TGTGCCAGTAGTCCCGGGCCTGCCTACGAGCAGTACTTC. This sequence encodes CASSPGPAYEQYF.

The chain couples TRBV28 to TRBJ2-7, with D perhaps TRBD2 (7 bases). This CDR3 contains 15 residues. Trimming cost V 5 bases and J 3 bases, with 17 bases left between them. Germline loops: CDR1 MDHEN, CDR2 SYDVKM. For the CDR3, the DNA is TGTGCCAGCAGTCTTGGGACAAGCGGGGTCTACGAGCAGTACTTC. This gives the protein CASSLGTSGVYEQYF.